This T cell receptor beta chain was retrieved from a study of cytotoxic CD8 clonotypes in ibrutinib-treated CLL. Study information: Collecting the response samples happened after a median approximately 11 months of treatment, with a range of 6 to 36. Samples showed on average roughly 260,000 productive templates and 94,082 productive rearrangements. Whole-study findings and limits: Public clonotypes occurred uncommonly; on treatment, they contracted or remained stable. Clonality grew at ibrutinib response; at progression, it decreased back toward baseline.

Some clones are missing from TCRdb's copy, which holds only in-frame ones; the method was immunoSEQ multiplex PCR. The sample shows roughly 200,000 clones, nearly 80% of them seen only once. On this clone itself: Its target is not known.

The germline V gene encodes CDR1 SGHTS and CDR2 YDEGEE. The germline V and J ends were trimmed by 8 bases and 6 bases, with 14 bases remaining between them. This CDR3 is built from 13 residues. The clonotype was recovered from a human donor with chronic lymphocytic leukemia. J is TRBJ2-2 and V is TRBV5-8, with D possibly called TRBD1 or TRBD2 (6 bases each). The specimen was PBMCs, collected after 12 months of ibrutinib treatment. CDR3 sequence (DNA): TGTGCCAGAAGCATGGGGGGCCCCGGGGAGCTGTTTTTT. Translated: CARSMGGPGELFF.